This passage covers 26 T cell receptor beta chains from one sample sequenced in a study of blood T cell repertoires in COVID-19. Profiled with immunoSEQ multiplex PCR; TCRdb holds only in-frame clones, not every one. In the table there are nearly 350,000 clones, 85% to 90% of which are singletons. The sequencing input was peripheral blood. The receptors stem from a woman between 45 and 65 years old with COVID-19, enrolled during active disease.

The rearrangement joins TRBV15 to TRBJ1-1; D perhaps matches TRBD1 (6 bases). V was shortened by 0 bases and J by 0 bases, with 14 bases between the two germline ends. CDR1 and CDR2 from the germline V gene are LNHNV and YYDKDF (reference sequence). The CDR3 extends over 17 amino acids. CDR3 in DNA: TGTGCCACCAGCAGAGACCCCACGGGACATATGAACACTGAAGCTTTCTTT. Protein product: CATSRDPTGHMNTEAFF.

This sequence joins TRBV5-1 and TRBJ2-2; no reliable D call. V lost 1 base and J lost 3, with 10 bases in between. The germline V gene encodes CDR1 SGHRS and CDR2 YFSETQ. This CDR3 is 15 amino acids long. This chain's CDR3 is CASSLTVTDTGELFF. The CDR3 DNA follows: TGCGCCAGCAGCTTGACGGTTACGGACACCGGGGAGCTGTTTTTT. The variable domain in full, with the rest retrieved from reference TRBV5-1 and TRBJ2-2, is KAGVTQTPRYLIKTRGQQVTLSCSPISGHRSVSWYQQTPGQGLQFLFEYFSETQRNKGNFPGRFSGRQFSNSRSEMNVSTLELGDSALYLCASSLTVTDTGELFFGEGSRLTVL.

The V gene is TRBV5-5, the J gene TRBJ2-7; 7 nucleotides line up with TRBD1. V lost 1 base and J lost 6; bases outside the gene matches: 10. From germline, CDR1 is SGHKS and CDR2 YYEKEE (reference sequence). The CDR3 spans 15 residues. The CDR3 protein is CASSLSPGQYSEQYF. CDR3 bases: TGTGCCAGCAGCTTGTCCCCGGGACAGTATTCCGAGCAGTACTTC.

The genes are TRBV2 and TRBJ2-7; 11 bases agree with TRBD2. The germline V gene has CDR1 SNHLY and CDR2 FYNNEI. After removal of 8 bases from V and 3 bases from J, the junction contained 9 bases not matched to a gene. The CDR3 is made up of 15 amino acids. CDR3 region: CASVLAGGVIYEQYF. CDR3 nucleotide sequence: TGTGCCAGCGTCTTAGCGGGAGGGGTAATCTACGAGCAGTACTTC. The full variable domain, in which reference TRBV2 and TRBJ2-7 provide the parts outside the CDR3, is EPEVTQTPSHQVTQMGQEVILRCVPISNHLYFYWYRQILGQKVEFLVSFYNNEISEKSEIFDDQFSVERPDGSNFTLKIRSTKLEDSAMYFCASVLAGGVIYEQYFGPGTRLTVT.

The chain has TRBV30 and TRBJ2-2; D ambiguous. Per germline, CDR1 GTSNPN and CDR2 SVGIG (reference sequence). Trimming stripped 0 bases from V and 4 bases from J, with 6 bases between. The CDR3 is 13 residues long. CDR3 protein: CAWSVEFTGELFF. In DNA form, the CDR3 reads TGTGCCTGGAGTGTGGAGTTCACCGGGGAGCTGTTTTTT. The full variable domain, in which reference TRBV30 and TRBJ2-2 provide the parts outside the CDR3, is SQTIHQWPATLVQPVGSPLSLECTVEGTSNPNLYWYRQAAGRGLQLLFYSVGIGQISSEVPQNLSASRPQDRQFILSSKKLLLSDSGFYLCAWSVEFTGELFFGEGSRLTVL.

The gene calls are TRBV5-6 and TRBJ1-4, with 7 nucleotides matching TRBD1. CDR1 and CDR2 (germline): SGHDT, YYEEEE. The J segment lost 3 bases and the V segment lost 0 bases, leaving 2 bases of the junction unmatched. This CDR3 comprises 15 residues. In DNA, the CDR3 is TGTGCCAGCAGCTTGGTGGGACAGCCTAATGAAAAACTGTTTTTT. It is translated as CASSLVGQPNEKLFF.

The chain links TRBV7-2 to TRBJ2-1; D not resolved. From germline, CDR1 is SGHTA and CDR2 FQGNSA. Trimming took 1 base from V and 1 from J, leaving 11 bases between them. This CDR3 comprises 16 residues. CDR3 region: CASSLGWAQSYNEQFF. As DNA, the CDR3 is TGTGCCAGCAGCTTAGGTTGGGCTCAGTCCTACAATGAGCAGTTCTTC.

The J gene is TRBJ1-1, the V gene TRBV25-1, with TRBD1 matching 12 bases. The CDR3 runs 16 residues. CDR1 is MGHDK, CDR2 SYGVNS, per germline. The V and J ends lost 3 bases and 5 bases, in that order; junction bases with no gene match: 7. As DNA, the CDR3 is TGTGCCAGCAGTGAGTCGGGACAGGGGGCCGGAACTGAAGCTTTCTTT. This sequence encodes CASSESGQGAGTEAFF.

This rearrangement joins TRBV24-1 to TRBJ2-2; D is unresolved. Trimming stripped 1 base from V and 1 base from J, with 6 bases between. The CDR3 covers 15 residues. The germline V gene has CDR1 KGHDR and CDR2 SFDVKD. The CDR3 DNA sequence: TGTGCCACCAGTGATTTTGAGAAGAACACCGGGGAGCTGTTTTTT. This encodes CATSDFEKNTGELFF.

In DNA form, the CDR3 reads TGTGCCAGCAGCTCACAGGGACTAGCGGGTATCCTAGCCCAAGAGACCCAGTACTTC. This codes for CASSSQGLAGILAQETQYF. The chain uses TRBV11-3 and TRBJ2-5, with 12 bases matching TRBD2. This CDR3 comprises 19 residues. Trimming removed 4 bases from V and 1 base from J; junction bases left unmatched: 13. Germline V CDR1 and CDR2: SGHNT, YENEEA.

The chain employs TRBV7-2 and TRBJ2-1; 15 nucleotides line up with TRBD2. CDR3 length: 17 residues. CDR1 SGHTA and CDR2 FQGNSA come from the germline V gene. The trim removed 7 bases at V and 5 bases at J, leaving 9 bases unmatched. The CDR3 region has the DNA TGTGCCAGCACCTCCGGGACTAGCGGGAGGACGAACAATGAGCAGTTCTTC. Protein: CASTSGTSGRTNNEQFF.

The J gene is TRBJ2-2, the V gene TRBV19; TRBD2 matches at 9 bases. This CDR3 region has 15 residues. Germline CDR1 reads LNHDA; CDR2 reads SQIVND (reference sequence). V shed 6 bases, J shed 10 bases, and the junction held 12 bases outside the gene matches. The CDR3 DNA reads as TGTGCCAGTAGCCGTCTAGCGGGGAGTGGTTCGGAGCTGTTTTTT. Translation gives CASSRLAGSGSELFF.

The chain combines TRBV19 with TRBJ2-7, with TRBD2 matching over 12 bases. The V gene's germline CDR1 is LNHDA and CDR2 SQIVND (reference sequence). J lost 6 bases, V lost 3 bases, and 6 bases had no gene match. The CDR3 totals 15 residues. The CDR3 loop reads CASSIRLAGEGEQYF. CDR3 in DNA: TGTGCCAGTAGTATCCGACTAGCGGGAGAGGGCGAGCAGTACTTC.

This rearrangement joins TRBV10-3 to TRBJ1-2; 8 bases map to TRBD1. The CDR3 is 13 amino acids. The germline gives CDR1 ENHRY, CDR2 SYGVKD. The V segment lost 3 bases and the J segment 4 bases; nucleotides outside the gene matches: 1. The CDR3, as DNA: TGTGCCATCAGTGAAGGGACAGGCTATGGCTACACCTTC. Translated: CAISEGTGYGYTF.

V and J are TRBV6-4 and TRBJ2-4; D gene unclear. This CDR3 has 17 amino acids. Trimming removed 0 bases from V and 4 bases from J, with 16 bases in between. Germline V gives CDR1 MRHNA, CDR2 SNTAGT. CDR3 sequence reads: CASSDSSRGERKNIQYF. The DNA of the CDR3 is TGTGCCAGCAGTGACTCGTCCCGCGGCGAAAGGAAAAACATTCAGTACTTC.

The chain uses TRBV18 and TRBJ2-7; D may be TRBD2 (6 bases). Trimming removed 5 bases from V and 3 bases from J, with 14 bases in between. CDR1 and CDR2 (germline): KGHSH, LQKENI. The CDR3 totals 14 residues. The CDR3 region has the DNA TGTGCCAGCTCAGAATATGGCGGGAACTACGAGCAGTACTTC. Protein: CASSEYGGNYEQYF.

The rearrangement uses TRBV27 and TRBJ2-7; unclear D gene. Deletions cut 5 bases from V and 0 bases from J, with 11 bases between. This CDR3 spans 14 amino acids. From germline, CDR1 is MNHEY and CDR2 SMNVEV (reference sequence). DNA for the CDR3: TGTGCCAGCAGTCTTCTTTGGAGCTCCTACGAGCAGTACTTC. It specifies CASSLLWSSYEQYF.

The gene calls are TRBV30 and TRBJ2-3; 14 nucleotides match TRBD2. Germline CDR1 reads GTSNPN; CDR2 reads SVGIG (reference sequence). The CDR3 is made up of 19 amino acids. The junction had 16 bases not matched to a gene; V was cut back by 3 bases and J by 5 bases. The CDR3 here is CAWRGGLLTSGRAVDTQYF. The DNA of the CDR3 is TGTGCCTGGAGGGGGGGGCTCCTGACTAGCGGGAGGGCCGTAGATACGCAGTATTTT.

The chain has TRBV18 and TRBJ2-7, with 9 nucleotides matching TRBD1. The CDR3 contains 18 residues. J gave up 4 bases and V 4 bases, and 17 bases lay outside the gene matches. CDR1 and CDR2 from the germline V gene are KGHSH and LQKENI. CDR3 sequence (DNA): TGTGCCAGCTCACAAGGACCCCCCACCGGGACAGGGAGGTACGAGCAGTACTTC. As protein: CASSQGPPTGTGRYEQYF.

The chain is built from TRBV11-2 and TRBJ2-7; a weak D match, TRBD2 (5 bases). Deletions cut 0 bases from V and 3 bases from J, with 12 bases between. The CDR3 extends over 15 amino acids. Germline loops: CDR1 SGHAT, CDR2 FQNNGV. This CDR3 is CASSLDSSRLYEQYF. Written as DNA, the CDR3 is TGTGCCAGCAGCTTAGATTCTAGCCGCCTCTACGAGCAGTACTTC.

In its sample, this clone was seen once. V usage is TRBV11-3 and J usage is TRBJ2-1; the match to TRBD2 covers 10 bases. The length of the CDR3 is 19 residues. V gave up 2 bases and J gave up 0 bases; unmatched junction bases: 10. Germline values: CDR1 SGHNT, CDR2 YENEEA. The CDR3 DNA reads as TGTGCCAGCAGCTTATTGGCAGCGGGAGGGCCCTCCTCCTACAATGAGCAGTTCTTC. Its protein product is CASSLLAAGGPSSYNEQFF.

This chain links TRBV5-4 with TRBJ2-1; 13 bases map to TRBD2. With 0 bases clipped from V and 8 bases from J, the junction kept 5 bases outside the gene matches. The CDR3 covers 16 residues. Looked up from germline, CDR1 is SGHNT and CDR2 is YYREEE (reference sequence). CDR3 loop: CASSLEGLAGKDEQFF. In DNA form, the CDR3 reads TGTGCCAGCAGCTTGGAGGGACTAGCGGGAAAGGATGAGCAGTTCTTC.

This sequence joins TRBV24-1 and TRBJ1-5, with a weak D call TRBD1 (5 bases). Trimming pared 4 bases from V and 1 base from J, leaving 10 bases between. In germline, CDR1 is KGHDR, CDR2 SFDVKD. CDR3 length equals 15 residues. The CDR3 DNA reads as TGTGCCACCAGTGAGCAGGGTCCCAGCAATCAGCCCCAGCATTTT. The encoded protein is CATSEQGPSNQPQHF.

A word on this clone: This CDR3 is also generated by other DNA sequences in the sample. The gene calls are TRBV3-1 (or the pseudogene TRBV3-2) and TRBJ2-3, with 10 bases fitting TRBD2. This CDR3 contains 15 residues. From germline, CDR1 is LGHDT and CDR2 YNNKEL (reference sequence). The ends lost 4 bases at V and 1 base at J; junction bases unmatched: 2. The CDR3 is CASSLLAGGTDTQYF. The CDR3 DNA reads TGTGCCAGCAGCCTCCTAGCGGGAGGCACAGATACGCAGTATTTT.

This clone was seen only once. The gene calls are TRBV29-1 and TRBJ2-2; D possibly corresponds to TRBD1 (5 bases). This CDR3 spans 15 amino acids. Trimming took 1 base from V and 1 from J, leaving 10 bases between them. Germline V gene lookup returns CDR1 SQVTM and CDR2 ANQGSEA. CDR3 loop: CSVEGGAGNTGELFF. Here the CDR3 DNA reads TGCAGCGTTGAAGGGGGCGCCGGGAACACCGGGGAGCTGTTTTTT.

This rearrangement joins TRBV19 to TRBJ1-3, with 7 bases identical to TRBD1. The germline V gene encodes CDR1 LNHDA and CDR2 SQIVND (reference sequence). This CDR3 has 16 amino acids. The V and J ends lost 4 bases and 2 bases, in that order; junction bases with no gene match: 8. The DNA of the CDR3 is TGTGCCAGTAGTACACGGGACAGACAAACTGGAAACACCATATATTTT. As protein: CASSTRDRQTGNTIYF.